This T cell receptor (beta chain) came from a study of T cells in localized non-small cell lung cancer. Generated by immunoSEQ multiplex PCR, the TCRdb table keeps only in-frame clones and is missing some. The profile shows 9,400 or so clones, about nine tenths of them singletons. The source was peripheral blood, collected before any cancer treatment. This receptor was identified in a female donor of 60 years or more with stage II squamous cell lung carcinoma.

The CDR3 sequence is CASSSTGVHEQFF. In nucleotides, the CDR3 is TGTGCCAGCAGCTCCACAGGGGTCCATGAGCAGTTCTTC. This chain connects TRBV7-9 to TRBJ2-1; 7 bases fit TRBD1. The length of the CDR3 is 13 residues. Germline CDR1 SEHNR, CDR2 FQNEAQ (reference sequence). V dropped 4 bases and J dropped 8; count of bases not matched to a gene: 5.